The TCR beta chain under discussion was sequenced for a study of siplizumab effects on memory and regulatory T cells. This clone was recorded only once. Germline-derived CDR1 and CDR2 are SGDLS and YYNGEE. V lost 0 bases, J lost 3 bases, and 13 bases lay in between. The CDR3 runs 15 residues. Generated by immunoSEQ multiplex PCR, the TCRdb table keeps only in-frame clones and is missing some. The sample has 85,000 to 95,000 clones; 94% are singletons. This receptor was obtained from a human donor in good health. Sequencing was done on a sample of non-Treg CD4+ T cells sorted from blood. V and J are TRBV9 and TRBJ2-7, with D maybe TRBD2 (6 bases). CDR3 protein: CASSVGELAVYEQYF. The CDR3 coding sequence is TGTGCCAGCAGCGTAGGGGAATTAGCGGTCTACGAGCAGTACTTC. The variable domain in full, with the rest retrieved from reference TRBV9 and TRBJ2-7, is DSGVTQTPKHLITATGQRVTLRCSPRSGDLSVYWYQQSLDQGLQFLIQYYNGEERAKGNILERFSAQQFPDLHSELNLSSLELGDSALYFCASSVGELAVYEQYFGPGTRLTVT.